Each of the 16 T cell receptor beta chains below was sequenced from the same sample in a study of blood T cell repertoires in COVID-19. Measured with immunoSEQ multiplex PCR; TCRdb has only the in-frame clones, and not every one. The sample lists some 80,000 clones; 60% to 85% were seen once. The sample comprised peripheral blood. These receptors came from a human donor in a cohort sampled during active COVID-19.

This clone showed up just once. J is TRBJ1-6 and V is TRBV7-8; D unresolved. The V gene lost 1 base and the J gene lost 10 bases, with 11 bases spanning the gap. CDR1 is SGHVS, CDR2 FQNEAQ, per germline. There are 14 residues in the CDR3. CDR3 sequence reads: CASSLVFFESPLHF. The CDR3 DNA reads as TGTGCCAGCAGCTTAGTTTTTTTTGAGTCACCCCTCCACTTT.

The chain recombines TRBV4-3 with TRBJ1-2; D is undetermined. The CDR3 consists of 14 residues. The germline V gene has CDR1 LGHNA and CDR2 YSLEER. Trimming removed 3 bases at V and 4 bases at J, with 12 bases between. The CDR3 nucleotides are TGCGCCAGCAGCCAGGTCGTGGGCTCCTATGGCTACACCTTC. Residues: CASSQVVGSYGYTF.

J is TRBJ2-7 and V is TRBV7-8, with D tentatively TRBD1 (6 bases). Trimming shortened V by 5 bases and J by 4 bases, and 15 bases separated the two germline ends. Germline V gene sequence: CDR1 SGHVS, CDR2 FQNEAQ. CDR3 size: 14 residues. Written as DNA, the CDR3 is TGTGCCAGCAGCCGGTGGGGACACCAATACGAGCAGTACTTC. This gives the protein CASSRWGHQYEQYF.

This clone was observed once. The chain uses TRBV30 and TRBJ1-1; D might be TRBD1 (5 bases). CDR1 and CDR2 from the germline V gene are GTSNPN and SVGIG (reference sequence). Between the trimmed V and J ends, which lost 1 base and 4 bases, there was a span of 13 bases. The CDR3 loop spans 14 amino acids. The CDR3 reads CAWSEQVGLTEAFF. CDR3 DNA sequence: TGTGCCTGGAGTGAACAGGTTGGGCTCACTGAAGCTTTCTTT.

This clone was recorded a few times. The rearrangement joins TRBV2 to TRBJ1-6; TRBD1 might be the D (5 bases). V lost 7 bases and J 10 bases, leaving 14 bases between the germline ends. This CDR3 region has 13 residues. Germline V lookup: CDR1 SNHLY, CDR2 FYNNEI. The CDR3 bases are TGTGCCAGCACTCGGGGGATAGAGTCACCCCTCCACTTT. Protein product: CASTRGIESPLHF.

This chain connects TRBV4-3 to TRBJ2-3, with 12 bases fitting TRBD2. The CDR3 consists of 18 residues. Per the germline V gene, CDR1 is LGHNA and CDR2 is YSLEER. V was pared by 1 base and J by 2 bases, with 7 bases of the junction left unmatched. The CDR3 coding sequence is TGCGCCAGCAGCCAAGGTACTAGCGGGGGGCCCAACACAGATACGCAGTATTTT. Protein: CASSQGTSGGPNTDTQYF.

The rearrangement uses TRBV11-3 and TRBJ2-7; D is uncertain. The CDR3 loop spans 13 amino acids. The V end lost 5 bases, the J end lost 7 bases, and 15 bases lay between the germline ends. The V gene's germline CDR1 is SGHNT and CDR2 YENEEA. The CDR3 DNA is TGTGCCAGCAGCCCGAGTAGAGAATCGGAGCAGTACTTC. Protein product: CASSPSRESEQYF.

This clone was observed a few times. This chain links TRBV5-4 with TRBJ1-2, with 7 bases lining up with TRBD1. The CDR3 has 13 amino acids. From germline, CDR1 is SGHNT and CDR2 YYREEE (reference sequence). V dropped 4 bases and J dropped 2; count of bases not matched to a gene: 2. The CDR3 DNA is TGTGCCAGCAGCCCGACAGGGAACTATGGCTACACCTTC. This translates into CASSPTGNYGYTF.

The chain joins TRBV6-5 to TRBJ2-7, with 7 nucleotides matching TRBD1. This CDR3 is 15 amino acids long. Germline V gene data show CDR1 as MNHEY and CDR2 as SVGAGI. V was pared by 2 bases and J by 2 bases, with 6 bases of the junction left unmatched. CDR3 sequence: CASSYNAGGAYEQYF. CDR3 nucleotides: TGTGCCAGCAGTTACAACGCAGGGGGAGCCTACGAGCAGTACTTC.

This clone has only a few counts. J is TRBJ1-1 and V is TRBV18, with 7 bases lining up with TRBD1. This CDR3 is 13 amino acids long. V lost 6 bases to trimming and J lost 7 bases; unmatched junction nucleotides: 8. Germline values: CDR1 KGHSH, CDR2 LQKENI. The CDR3 DNA reads as TGTGCCAGCTCGCGCGAACAGGGGATTGAAGCTTTCTTT. It encodes CASSREQGIEAFF.

CDR3 amino acids: CASMATGPNYGYTF. The CDR3 bases are TGTGCCAGCATGGCGACAGGCCCTAACTATGGCTACACCTTC. This rearrangement joins TRBV6-5 to TRBJ1-2; D perhaps matches TRBD1 (6 bases). This CDR3 has 14 residues. The germline CDR1 and CDR2 sequences are MNHEY and SVGAGI. The V end was cut by 7 bases, the J end by 0 bases, with 12 bases between.

The V gene is TRBV5-4, the J gene TRBJ1-2; D gene uncertain. Germline-derived CDR1 and CDR2 are SGHNT and YYREEE (reference sequence). CDR3 size: 12 residues. Trimming shortened V by 1 base and J by 2 bases, and 3 bases separated the two germline ends. The CDR3 bases are TGTGCCAGCAGCTTGACAAACTATGGCTACACCTTC. It codes for CASSLTNYGYTF.

This chain connects TRBV6-1 to TRBJ2-7; D is possibly TRBD1 (5 bases). V gave up 2 bases and J gave up 8 bases, with 16 bases separating them. The CDR3 consists of 14 residues. Looked up from germline, CDR1 is MNHNS and CDR2 is SASEGT. CDR3 in DNA: TGTGCCAGCAGTGAATCTGGGGCCGCGAGTAAGCAGTACTTC. It encodes CASSESGAASKQYF.

In this sample, this clone turned up once. V and J are TRBV7-2 and TRBJ1-1, with 7 bases fitting TRBD1. The CDR3 runs to 15 residues. V was pared by 1 base and J by 1 base, with 3 bases of the junction left unmatched. Germline loops: CDR1 SGHTA, CDR2 FQGNSA. For the CDR3, the DNA is TGTGCCAGCAGCTTAGTGGCAGGGGGGAACACTGAAGCTTTCTTT. Encoded protein: CASSLVAGGNTEAFF.

CDR3 sequence: CASSENREGAHTEAFF. The CDR3 nucleotides are TGTGCCAGCAGTGAAAATCGTGAGGGGGCCCACACTGAAGCTTTCTTT. The V gene is TRBV2, the J gene TRBJ1-1, with TRBD1 matching over 7 bases. Losses at the gene ends were 2 bases for V and 3 bases for J; bases not matched to a gene: 9. Germline V lookup: CDR1 SNHLY, CDR2 FYNNEI. The CDR3 covers 16 residues.

V is TRBV18 and J is TRBJ2-3, with D possibly being TRBD2 (6 bases). Per germline, CDR1 KGHSH and CDR2 LQKENI. The V and J ends lost 4 bases and 5 bases respectively, with 13 bases between them. The CDR3 covers 14 residues. DNA of the CDR3: TGTGCCAGCTCACAATTGGCGGGGAGAGATACGCAGTATTTT. Translation gives CASSQLAGRDTQYF.